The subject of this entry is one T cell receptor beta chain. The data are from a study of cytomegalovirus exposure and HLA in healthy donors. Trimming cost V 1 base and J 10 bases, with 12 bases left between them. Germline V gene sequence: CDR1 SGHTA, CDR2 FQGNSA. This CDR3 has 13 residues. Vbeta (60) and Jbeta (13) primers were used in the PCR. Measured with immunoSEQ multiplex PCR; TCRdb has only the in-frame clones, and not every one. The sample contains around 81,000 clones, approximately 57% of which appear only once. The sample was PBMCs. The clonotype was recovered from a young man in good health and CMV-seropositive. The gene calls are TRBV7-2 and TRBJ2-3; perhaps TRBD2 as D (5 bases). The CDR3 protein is CASSLDPGMAQYF. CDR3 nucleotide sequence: TGTGCCAGCAGCTTAGATCCGGGGATGGCGCAGTATTTT. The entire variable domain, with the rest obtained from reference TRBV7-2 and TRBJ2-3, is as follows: GAGVSQSPSNKVTEKGKDVELRCDPISGHTALYWYRQSLGQGLEFLIYFQGNSAPDKSGLPSDRFSAERTGGSVSTLTIQRTQQEDSAVYLCASSLDPGMAQYFGPGTRLTVL.